Shown below are 32 T cell receptor beta chains from a single sample sequenced in a study of blood T cell repertoires in COVID-19. Profiled with immunoSEQ multiplex PCR; TCRdb holds only in-frame clones, not every one. The sample records roughly 250,000 clones, approximately 90% being singletons. The specimen sequenced was PBMCs or T cells enriched from blood (not recorded which). The receptors originated from a man aged 40-49 years who had recovered from COVID-19.

The chain has TRBV6-5 and TRBJ1-2, with TRBD1 identical over 9 bases. Germline V gene lookup returns CDR1 MNHEY and CDR2 SVGAGI. J was trimmed by 2 bases and V by 7 bases; bases with no gene match: 8. The CDR3 extends over 15 amino acids. In nucleotides, the CDR3 is TGTGCCAGCATCTACGGACAGGGGTGGAACTATGGCTACACCTTC. Residues: CASIYGQGWNYGYTF.

V is TRBV25-1 and J is TRBJ1-6; 8 positions agree with TRBD1. CDR1 MGHDK and CDR2 SYGVNS come from the germline V gene. V gave up 2 bases and J gave up 10 bases; unmatched junction bases: 7. The CDR3 is 15 residues long. CDR3 sequence: CASSEEAGGWSPLHF. As DNA, the CDR3 is TGTGCCAGCAGTGAAGAGGCAGGGGGCTGGTCACCCCTCCACTTT.

CDR3 sequence: CASSAISGTSGISSYEQYF. CDR3 DNA sequence: TGTGCCAGCAGTGCGATCTCCGGGACTAGCGGTATTAGCTCCTACGAGCAGTACTTC. The rearrangement links TRBV5-6 to TRBJ2-7, with 11 nucleotides matching TRBD2. Germline V CDR1 and CDR2: SGHDT, YYEEEE. CDR3 length: 19 residues. Trimming cost V 5 bases and J 0 bases; bases outside gene matches: 16.

This rearrangement joins TRBV3-1 (or the pseudogene TRBV3-2) to TRBJ1-1; D gene ambiguous. Germline V gene data show CDR1 as LGHDT and CDR2 as YNNKEL (reference sequence). The CDR3 has 15 residues. The V and J ends lost 1 base and 1 base respectively, with 10 bases between them. The CDR3 nucleotides read TGTGCCAGCAGCCAAGGGGCCGCACCGAACACTGAAGCTTTCTTT. Translation gives CASSQGAAPNTEAFF.

J is TRBJ2-1 and V is TRBV7-2, with a tentative D call TRBD2 (7 bases). V lost 5 bases, J lost 2 bases, and 13 bases lay in between. The CDR3 is made up of 15 amino acids. Germline V CDR1 and CDR2: SGHTA, FQGNSA. In DNA, the CDR3 is TGTGCCAGCAGCCAAGGGGGAGGGACCTACAATGAGCAGTTCTTC. It specifies CASSQGGGTYNEQFF.

As to this clone: The sample carries other DNA sequences with the same CDR3. This sequence joins TRBV6-6 and TRBJ1-1, with D uncertain. The CDR3 covers 12 residues. V lost 3 bases, J lost 7 bases, and 9 bases lay in between. Germline assignment: CDR1 MNHNY and CDR2 SVGAGI (reference sequence). The CDR3 coding sequence is TGTGCCAGCAGTTATGGTTCGGGTGAAGCTTTCTTT. It codes for CASSYGSGEAFF.

The rearrangement links TRBV5-1 to TRBJ1-2, with TRBD1 as a possible D gene (6 bases). The V gene's germline CDR1 is SGHRS and CDR2 YFSETQ. The CDR3 runs to 14 residues. With 2 bases removed from V and 2 bases from J, the gap between germline ends came to 10 bases. In DNA form, the CDR3 reads TGCGCCAGCAGCTTATGGGGGCAGAACTATGGCTACACCTTC. Translating it yields CASSLWGQNYGYTF. Drawing the rest from reference TRBV5-1 and TRBJ1-2, the complete variable domain is KAGVTQTPRYLIKTRGQQVTLSCSPISGHRSVSWYQQTPGQGLQFLFEYFSETQRNKGNFPGRFSGRQFSNSRSEMNVSTLELGDSALYLCASSLWGQNYGYTFGSGTRLTVV.

This clone was seen just once. The J gene is TRBJ2-1, the V gene TRBV19, with D hard to call. The CDR3 runs to 15 residues. CDR1 and CDR2 from the germline V gene are LNHDA and SQIVND (reference sequence). Trimming shortened V by 3 bases and J by 4 bases, and 13 bases separated the two germline ends. CDR3 amino acids: CASSILPNRYNEQFF. In DNA, the CDR3 is TGTGCCAGTAGTATCCTTCCCAACAGATACAATGAGCAGTTCTTC.

This clone was detected once. The gene calls are TRBV13 and TRBJ2-2; 10 positions match TRBD1. The CDR3 runs 15 residues. Germline assignment: CDR1 PRHDT and CDR2 FYEKMQ (reference sequence). V lost 4 bases to trimming and J lost 3 bases; unmatched junction nucleotides: 2. DNA of the CDR3: TGTGCCAGCAGCTACGGGACAGGGGACACCGGGGAGCTGTTTTTT. This codes for CASSYGTGDTGELFF.

This clone was recorded a few times. The genes are TRBV30 and TRBJ2-1; 7 bases are a match to TRBD2. There are 13 residues in the CDR3. CDR1 and CDR2 from the germline V gene are GTSNPN and SVGIG (reference sequence). J lost 5 bases, V lost 8 bases, and 9 bases had no gene match. Here the CDR3 DNA reads TGTGCCCGCTCGGGGGGACCCAACAATGAGCAGTTCTTC. This codes for CARSGGPNNEQFF.

The chain recombines TRBV19 with TRBJ2-3, with 11 bases lining up with TRBD2. The J segment lost 0 bases and the V segment lost 3 bases, leaving 5 bases of the junction unmatched. The CDR3 length is 17 residues. Per the germline V gene, CDR1 is LNHDA and CDR2 is SQIVND (reference sequence). The CDR3 reads CASSIVTSGKSTDTQYF. As DNA, the CDR3 is TGTGCCAGTAGTATTGTGACTAGCGGGAAGAGCACAGATACGCAGTATTTT.

This chain joins TRBV4-2 and TRBJ2-3; 9 bases agree with TRBD2. The V gene's germline CDR1 is LGHNA and CDR2 YNFKEQ. Losses at the gene ends were 0 bases for V and 1 base for J; bases not matched to a gene: 2. The CDR3 has 16 residues. The CDR3 loop reads CASSQEGGRGTDTQYF. Written as DNA, the CDR3 is TGTGCCAGCAGCCAAGAAGGCGGGAGGGGCACAGATACGCAGTATTTT.

CDR3 amino acids: CASSQDQRGTDTQYF. CDR3 DNA sequence: TGCGCCAGCAGCCAAGATCAGCGGGGCACAGATACGCAGTATTTT. This chain joins TRBV4-1 and TRBJ2-3; possible D gene TRBD2, 6 bases. CDR3 length equals 15 residues. The ends were cut back, 0 bases at V and 1 base at J, with 8 bases in the middle. The V gene's germline CDR1 is MGHRA and CDR2 YSYEKL.

CDR3 protein: CASSSRVEDTQYF. The CDR3, as DNA: TGCGCCAGCAGCAGCAGGGTTGAAGATACGCAGTATTTT. The V and J genes are TRBV5-1 and TRBJ2-3, with a possible D match to TRBD1 (5 bases). This CDR3 has 13 residues. Between the trimmed V and J ends, which lost 4 bases and 5 bases, there was a span of 11 bases. The V gene's germline CDR1 is SGHRS and CDR2 YFSETQ.

This chain connects TRBV7-8 to TRBJ1-1, with a tentative D call TRBD1 (5 bases). V dropped 4 bases and J dropped 0 bases, with 12 bases sitting between them. Germline lookup yields CDR1 SGHVS and CDR2 FQNEAQ. CDR3 length: 15 residues. CDR3 nucleotide sequence: TGTGCCAGCAGCTCCCTAGACAGATTGAACACTGAAGCTTTCTTT. Translated, it gives CASSSLDRLNTEAFF.

This clone has a single count. The rearrangement links TRBV7-9 to TRBJ2-7, with D unresolved. V gave up 5 bases and J gave up 1 base, with 6 bases separating them. Germline V gene sequence: CDR1 SEHNR, CDR2 FQNEAQ (reference sequence). The CDR3 has 12 amino acids. CDR3 sequence (DNA): TGTGCCAGCAGCCGTCCTTCCTACGAGCAGTACTTC. The encoded protein is CASSRPSYEQYF. Full variable domain (remainder filled in from reference TRBV7-9 and TRBJ2-7): DTGVSQNPRHKITKRGQNVTFRCDPISEHNRLYWYRQTLGQGPEFLTYFQNEAQLEKSRLLSDRFSAERPKGSFSTLEIQRTEQGDSAMYLCASSRPSYEQYFGPGTRLTVT.

This clone was detected once. This chain links TRBV9 with TRBJ1-1; no reliable D call. The V end lost 0 bases, the J end lost 7 bases, and 13 bases lay between the germline ends. There are 14 residues in the CDR3. CDR1 and CDR2 from the germline V gene are SGDLS and YYNGEE. CDR3 protein: CASSVDDPGSEAFF. The CDR3 region has the DNA TGTGCCAGCAGCGTAGACGACCCCGGGAGTGAAGCTTTCTTT.

This clone has just one count. The J gene is TRBJ2-4, the V gene TRBV19; D may be TRBD2 (6 bases). The CDR3 length is 14 residues. Germline CDR1 and CDR2: LNHDA and SQIVND (reference sequence). V was cut by 5 bases and J by 3 bases, with 11 bases left in between. The CDR3 here is CASSDRGGKNIQYF. The DNA for the CDR3 is TGTGCCAGTAGTGATAGGGGAGGCAAAAACATTCAGTACTTC.

V and J are TRBV19 and TRBJ2-7, with 7 positions matching TRBD2. This CDR3 has 16 residues. V lost 3 bases to trimming and J lost 2 bases; unmatched junction nucleotides: 10. Germline CDR1 is LNHDA and CDR2 is SQIVND (reference sequence). The CDR3 sequence is CASSIALARGAYEQYF. The CDR3 DNA follows: TGTGCCAGTAGTATCGCCTTAGCTCGGGGGGCCTACGAGCAGTACTTC.

The chain joins TRBV7-2 to TRBJ2-7; possibly TRBD2 for D (6 bases). This CDR3 spans 15 amino acids. Trimming took off 5 bases at V and 2 bases at J, with 16 bases between the two ends. Germline V CDR1 and CDR2: SGHTA, FQGNSA. CDR3: CASSRDSTNTYEQYF. CDR3 nucleotide sequence: TGTGCCAGCAGCCGGGACTCAACCAATACCTACGAGCAGTACTTC.

This chain connects TRBV9 to TRBJ2-1; possible D gene TRBD2, 6 bases. Germline CDR1 and CDR2: SGDLS and YYNGEE. The CDR3 runs to 15 residues. V was clipped by 0 bases and J by 7 bases, with 14 bases between them. The CDR3 DNA sequence: TGTGCCAGCAGCGTAGTTTCCTATCGGGGGAATGAGCAGTTCTTC. Amino acid sequence: CASSVVSYRGNEQFF.

The V gene is TRBV7-6, the J gene TRBJ2-6; D ambiguous. This CDR3 contains 16 residues. Germline CDR1 is SGHVS and CDR2 is FNYEAQ. Trimming pared 2 bases from V and 0 bases from J, leaving 8 bases between. This CDR3 reads CASSLFTSSGANVLTF. The CDR3 DNA is TGTGCCAGCAGCTTATTCACCAGCTCTGGGGCCAACGTCCTGACTTTC.

As DNA, the CDR3 is TGTGCCAGCAGCGCCGGGAGGGGAGACTATGGCTACACCTTC. Amino acid sequence: CASSAGRGDYGYTF. The chain joins TRBV5-4 to TRBJ1-2; TRBD1 is a possible D gene (5 bases). The germline gives CDR1 SGHNT, CDR2 YYREEE (reference sequence). The V end was cut by 4 bases, the J end by 3 bases, with 13 bases between. The CDR3 runs to 14 residues.

The chain recombines TRBV30 with TRBJ2-2, with D maybe TRBD1 (5 bases). From germline, CDR1 is GTSNPN and CDR2 SVGIG (reference sequence). The germline V and J ends were trimmed by 4 bases and 4 bases, with 10 bases remaining between them. This CDR3 is built from 13 residues. CDR3 coding DNA: TGTGCCTGGACAGGGTCGGGCACCGGGGAGCTGTTTTTT. It translates to CAWTGSGTGELFF.

The chain uses TRBV27 and TRBJ2-7; tentative D call: TRBD1 (5 bases). The V end lost 1 base, the J end lost 7 bases, and 17 bases lay between the germline ends. The length of the CDR3 is 15 residues. Germline CDR1 is MNHEY and CDR2 is SMNVEV (reference sequence). CDR3 sequence reads: CASSLFQQGPQEQYF. CDR3 sequence (DNA): TGTGCCAGCAGTTTATTTCAGCAGGGCCCGCAAGAGCAGTACTTC.

V is TRBV14 and J is TRBJ1-4, with a tentative D call TRBD1 (5 bases). The V and J ends lost 3 bases and 1 base respectively, with 6 bases between them. The CDR3 covers 14 residues. Per the germline V gene, CDR1 is SGHDN and CDR2 is FVKESK. The CDR3 DNA sequence: TGTGCCAGCAGCCACAGGGTAACTAATGAAAAACTGTTTTTT. It translates to CASSHRVTNEKLFF.

The chain carries TRBV13 and TRBJ2-7, with TRBD1 matching 7 bases. The trim removed 5 bases at V and 0 bases at J, leaving 7 bases unmatched. Looked up from germline, CDR1 is PRHDT and CDR2 is FYEKMQ (reference sequence). The CDR3 extends over 15 amino acids. This chain's CDR3 is CASSTRGGRSYEQYF. The CDR3 DNA reads as TGTGCCAGCAGCACCCGAGGGGGCCGCTCCTACGAGCAGTACTTC.

The rearrangement joins TRBV3-1 (or the pseudogene TRBV3-2) to TRBJ2-7; D may be TRBD1 (6 bases). Germline V gene lookup returns CDR1 LGHDT and CDR2 YNNKEL (reference sequence). CDR3 size: 14 residues. V was pared by 2 bases and J by 3 bases, with 11 bases between. The chain's CDR3 is CASSQTPGDYEQYF. In nucleotides, the CDR3 is TGTGCCAGCAGCCAAACTCCAGGGGACTACGAGCAGTACTTC.

The CDR3 reads CASSLGSSYNEQFF. The CDR3 DNA is TGTGCCAGCAGTTTAGGTAGCTCCTACAATGAGCAGTTCTTC. The chain has TRBV27 and TRBJ2-1; D remains ambiguous. The length of the CDR3 is 14 residues. Germline values: CDR1 MNHEY, CDR2 SMNVEV (reference sequence). The ends were cut back, 2 bases at V and 0 bases at J, with 5 bases in the middle.

The chain uses TRBV7-8 and TRBJ2-7; TRBD2 agrees at 8 bases. V lost 6 bases to trimming and J lost 2 bases; unmatched junction nucleotides: 6. Germline V gene sequence: CDR1 SGHVS, CDR2 FQNEAQ. This CDR3 has 14 residues. CDR3 in DNA: TGTGCCAGCAGTACCCGGGAGGGAACCTACGAGCAGTACTTC. The encoded protein is CASSTREGTYEQYF.

This chain links TRBV12-5 with TRBJ2-7, with a tentative D call TRBD2 (5 bases). Trimming removed 7 bases from V and 8 bases from J, with 30 bases in between. CDR3 length equals 17 residues. From germline, CDR1 is LGHNT and CDR2 FRNRAP. In nucleotides, the CDR3 is TGTGCTAGTGCCCTCTCGAGAGGAGTTGGGCCCGGGGTCCAGCAGTACTTC. It codes for CASALSRGVGPGVQQYF.

V and J are TRBV7-6 and TRBJ2-1; 9 nucleotides match TRBD2. V was clipped by 7 bases and J by 7 bases; unmatched bases: 11. The CDR3 covers 15 residues. Germline V lookup: CDR1 SGHVS, CDR2 FNYEAQ. The CDR3 protein is CASTREREEANEQFF. The CDR3 coding sequence is TGTGCCAGCACGAGGGAGCGGGAGGAGGCTAATGAGCAGTTCTTC.